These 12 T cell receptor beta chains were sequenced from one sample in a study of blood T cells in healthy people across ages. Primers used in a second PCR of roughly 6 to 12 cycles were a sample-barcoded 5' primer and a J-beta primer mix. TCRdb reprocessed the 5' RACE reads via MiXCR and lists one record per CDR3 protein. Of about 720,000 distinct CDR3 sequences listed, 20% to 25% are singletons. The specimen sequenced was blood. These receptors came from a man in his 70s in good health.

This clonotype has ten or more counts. The CDR3 sequence is CASSLGGTGDLFF. The CDR3 region has the DNA TGTGCCAGCAGCTTAGGAGGTACAGGCGATCTGTTTTTT. The chain recombines TRBV7-9 with TRBJ1-4, with D maybe TRBD1 (5 bases). Germline V gene sequence: CDR1 SEHNR, CDR2 FQNEAQ (reference sequence). V was shortened by 1 base and J by 14 bases, with 14 bases between the two germline ends. The CDR3 sequence is 13 residues long.

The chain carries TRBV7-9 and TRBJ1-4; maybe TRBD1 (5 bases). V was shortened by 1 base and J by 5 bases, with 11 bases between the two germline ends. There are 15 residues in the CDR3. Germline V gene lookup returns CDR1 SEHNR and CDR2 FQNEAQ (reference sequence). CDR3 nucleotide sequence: TGTGCCAGCAGCTTAGGAGGGGCGGAAAATGAAAAACTGTTTTTT. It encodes CASSLGGAENEKLFF.

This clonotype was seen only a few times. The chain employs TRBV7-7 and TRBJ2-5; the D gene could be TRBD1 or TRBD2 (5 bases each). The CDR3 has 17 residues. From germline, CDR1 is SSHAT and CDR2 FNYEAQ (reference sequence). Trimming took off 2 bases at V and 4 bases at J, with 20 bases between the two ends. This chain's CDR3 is CASSLSRQTGTGETQYF. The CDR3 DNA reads TGTGCCAGCAGCTTAAGCCGGCAGACCGGGACCGGAGAGACCCAGTACTTC.

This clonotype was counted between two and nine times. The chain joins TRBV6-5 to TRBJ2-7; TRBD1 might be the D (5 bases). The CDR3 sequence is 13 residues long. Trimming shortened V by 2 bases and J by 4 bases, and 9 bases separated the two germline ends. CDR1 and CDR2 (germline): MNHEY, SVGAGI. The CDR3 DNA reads TGTGCCAGCAGTTACGGGGCCCCATACGAGCAGTACTTC. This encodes CASSYGAPYEQYF.

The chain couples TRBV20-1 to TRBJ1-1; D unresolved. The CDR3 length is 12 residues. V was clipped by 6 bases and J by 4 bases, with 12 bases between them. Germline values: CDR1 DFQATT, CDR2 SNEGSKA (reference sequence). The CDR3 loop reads CSALIGSTEAFF. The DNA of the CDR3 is TGCAGTGCATTAATAGGCTCCACTGAAGCTTTCTTT.

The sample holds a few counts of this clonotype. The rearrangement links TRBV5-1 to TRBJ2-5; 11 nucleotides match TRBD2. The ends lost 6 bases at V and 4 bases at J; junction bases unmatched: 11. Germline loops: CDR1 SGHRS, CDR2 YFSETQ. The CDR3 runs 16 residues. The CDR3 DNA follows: TGCGCCAGCAACTCCCCACTAGCGGGAGTCACAGAGACCCAGTACTTC. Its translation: CASNSPLAGVTETQYF.

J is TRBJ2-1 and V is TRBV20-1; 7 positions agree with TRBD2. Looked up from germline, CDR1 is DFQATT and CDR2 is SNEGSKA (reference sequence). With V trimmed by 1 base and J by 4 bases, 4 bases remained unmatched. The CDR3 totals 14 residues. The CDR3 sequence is CSARGLAVYNEQFF. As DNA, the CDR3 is TGCAGTGCTAGAGGGCTAGCGGTTTACAATGAGCAGTTCTTC.

The CDR3 DNA is TGTGCCAGCAGTTTAAGTCCGGGCCCAGATACGCAGTATTTT. Translated, it gives CASSLSPGPDTQYF. This rearrangement joins TRBV27 to TRBJ2-3; the D is unclear. The CDR3 runs to 14 residues. V gave up 2 bases and J gave up 4 bases, with 10 bases separating them. Germline CDR1 reads MNHEY; CDR2 reads SMNVEV (reference sequence).

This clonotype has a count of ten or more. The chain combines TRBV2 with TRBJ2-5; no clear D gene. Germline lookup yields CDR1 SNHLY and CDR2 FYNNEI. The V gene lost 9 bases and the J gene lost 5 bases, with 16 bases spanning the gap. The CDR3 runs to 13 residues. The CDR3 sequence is CASSSVGRETQYF. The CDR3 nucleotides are TGTGCCAGTAGCTCAGTGGGCAGGGAGACCCAGTACTTC.

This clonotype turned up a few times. The CDR3 reads CASSLIPSGGRDYGYTF. The CDR3 DNA reads TGTGCCAGCAGCTTGATTCCTTCCGGAGGGCGGGACTATGGCTACACCTTC. The chain links TRBV5-5 to TRBJ1-2, with D unclear. V was shortened by 1 base and J by 3 bases, with 19 bases between the two germline ends. This CDR3 is built from 17 residues. CDR1 and CDR2 from the germline V gene are SGHKS and YYEKEE (reference sequence).

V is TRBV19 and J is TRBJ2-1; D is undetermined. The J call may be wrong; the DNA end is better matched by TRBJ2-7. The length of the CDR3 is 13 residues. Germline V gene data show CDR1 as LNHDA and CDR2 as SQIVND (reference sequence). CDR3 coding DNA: TGTGCCAGTAGTATTCGCGTTCGGCAGGAGCAGTACTTC. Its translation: CASSIRVRQEQYF.

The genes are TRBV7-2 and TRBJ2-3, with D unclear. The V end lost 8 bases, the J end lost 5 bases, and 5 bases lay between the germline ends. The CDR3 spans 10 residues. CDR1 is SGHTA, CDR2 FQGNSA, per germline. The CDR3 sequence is CASGLDTQYF. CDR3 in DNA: TGTGCCAGCGGGTTAGATACGCAGTATTTT.